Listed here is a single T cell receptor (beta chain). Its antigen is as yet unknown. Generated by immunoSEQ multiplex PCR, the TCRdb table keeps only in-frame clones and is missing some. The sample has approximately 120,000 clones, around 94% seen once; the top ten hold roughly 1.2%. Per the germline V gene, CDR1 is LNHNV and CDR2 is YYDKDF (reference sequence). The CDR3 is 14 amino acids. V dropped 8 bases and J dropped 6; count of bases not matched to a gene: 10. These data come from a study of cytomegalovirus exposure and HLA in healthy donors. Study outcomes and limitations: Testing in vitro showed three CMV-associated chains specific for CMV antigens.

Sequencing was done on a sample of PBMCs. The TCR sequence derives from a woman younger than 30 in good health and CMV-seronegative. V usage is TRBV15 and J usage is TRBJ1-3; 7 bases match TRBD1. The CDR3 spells CATLNRGLENTIYF. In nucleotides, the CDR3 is TGTGCCACCCTGAACAGGGGTCTCGAAAACACCATATATTTT.